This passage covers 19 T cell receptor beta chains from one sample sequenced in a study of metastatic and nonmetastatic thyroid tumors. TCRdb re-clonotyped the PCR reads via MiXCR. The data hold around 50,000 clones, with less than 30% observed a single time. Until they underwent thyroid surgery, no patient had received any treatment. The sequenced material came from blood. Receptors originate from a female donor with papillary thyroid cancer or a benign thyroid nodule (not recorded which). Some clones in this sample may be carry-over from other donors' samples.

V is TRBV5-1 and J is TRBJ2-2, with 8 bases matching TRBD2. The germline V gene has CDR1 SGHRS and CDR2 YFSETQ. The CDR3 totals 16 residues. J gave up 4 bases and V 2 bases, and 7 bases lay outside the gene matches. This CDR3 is CASSFAGGSGTGELFF. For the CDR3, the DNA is TGCGCCAGCAGCTTTGCGGGGGGCTCGGGCACCGGGGAGCTGTTTTTT.

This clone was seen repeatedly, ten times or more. For the CDR3, the DNA is TGCGCCAGCAGCTTGGGGACTAGCGGGAATTACAATGAGCAGTTCTTC. It specifies CASSLGTSGNYNEQFF. V and J are TRBV5-1 and TRBJ2-1; 12 bases align to TRBD2. V was clipped by 0 bases and J by 4 bases; unmatched bases: 2. This CDR3 has 16 residues. Germline assignment: CDR1 SGHRS and CDR2 YFSETQ. Variable domain in full (rest from reference TRBV5-1 and TRBJ2-1): KAGVTQTPRYLIKTRGQQVTLSCSPISGHRSVSWYQQTPGQGLQFLFEYFSETQRNKGNFPGRFSGRQFSNSRSEMNVSTLELGDSALYLCASSLGTSGNYNEQFFGPGTRLTVL.

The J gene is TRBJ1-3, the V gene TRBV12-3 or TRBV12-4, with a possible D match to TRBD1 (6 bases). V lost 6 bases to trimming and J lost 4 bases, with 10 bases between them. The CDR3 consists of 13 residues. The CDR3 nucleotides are TGTGCCAGCAGCGGGACAATGGGAAACACCATATATTTT. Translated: CASSGTMGNTIYF.

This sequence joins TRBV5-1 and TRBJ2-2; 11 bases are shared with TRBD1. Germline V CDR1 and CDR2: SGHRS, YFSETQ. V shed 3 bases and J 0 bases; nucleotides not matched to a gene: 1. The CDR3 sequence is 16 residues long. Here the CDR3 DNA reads TGCGCCAGCAGCTCGGGACAGGGGGCGAACACCGGGGAGCTGTTTTTT. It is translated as CASSSGQGANTGELFF.

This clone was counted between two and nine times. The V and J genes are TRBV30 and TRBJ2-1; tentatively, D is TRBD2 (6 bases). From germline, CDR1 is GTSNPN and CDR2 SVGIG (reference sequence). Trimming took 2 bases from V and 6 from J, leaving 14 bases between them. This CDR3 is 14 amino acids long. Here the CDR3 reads CAWSPGVGPNEQFF. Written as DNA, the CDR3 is TGTGCCTGGAGTCCGGGGGTTGGGCCCAATGAGCAGTTCTTC. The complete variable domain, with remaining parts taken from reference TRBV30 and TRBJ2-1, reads SQTIHQWPATLVQPVGSPLSLECTVEGTSNPNLYWYRQAAGRGLQLLFYSVGIGQISSEVPQNLSASRPQDRQFILSSKKLLLSDSGFYLCAWSPGVGPNEQFFGPGTRLTVL.

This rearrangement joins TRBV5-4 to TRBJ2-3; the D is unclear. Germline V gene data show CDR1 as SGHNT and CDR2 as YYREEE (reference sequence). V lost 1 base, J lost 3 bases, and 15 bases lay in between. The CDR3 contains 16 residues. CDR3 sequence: CASSLSSGTRTDTQYF. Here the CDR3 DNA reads TGTGCCAGCAGCTTGTCATCCGGTACCAGGACAGATACGCAGTATTTT.

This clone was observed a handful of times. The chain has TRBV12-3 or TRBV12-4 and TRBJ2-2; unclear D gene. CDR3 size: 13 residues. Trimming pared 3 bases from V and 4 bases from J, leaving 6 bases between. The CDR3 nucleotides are TGTGCCAGCAGTTTTCGGCCCACCGGGGAGCTGTTTTTT. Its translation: CASSFRPTGELFF.

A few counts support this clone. The CDR3 sequence: CASSPRGRKITDTQYF. For the CDR3, the DNA is TGTGCCAGCAGTCCTAGGGGAAGGAAGATCACAGATACGCAGTATTTT. J is TRBJ2-3 and V is TRBV6-1, with a tentative D call TRBD1 (5 bases). The CDR3 spans 16 residues. Germline V lookup: CDR1 MNHNS, CDR2 SASEGT. V was shortened by 5 bases and J by 2 bases, with 17 bases between the two germline ends.

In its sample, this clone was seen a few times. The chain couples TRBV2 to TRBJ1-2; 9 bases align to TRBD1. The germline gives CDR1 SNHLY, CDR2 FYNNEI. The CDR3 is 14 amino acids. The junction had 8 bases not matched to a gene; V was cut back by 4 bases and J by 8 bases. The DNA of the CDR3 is TGTGCCAGCAGTGTATCGGGACAGGGTATCGGCTACACCTTC. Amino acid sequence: CASSVSGQGIGYTF.

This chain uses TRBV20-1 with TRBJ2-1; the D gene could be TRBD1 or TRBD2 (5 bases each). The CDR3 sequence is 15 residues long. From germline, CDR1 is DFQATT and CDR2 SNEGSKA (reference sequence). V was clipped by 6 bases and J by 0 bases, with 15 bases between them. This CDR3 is CSAPRGPSSYNEQFF. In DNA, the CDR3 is TGCAGTGCCCCACGGGGCCCCAGCTCCTACAATGAGCAGTTCTTC.

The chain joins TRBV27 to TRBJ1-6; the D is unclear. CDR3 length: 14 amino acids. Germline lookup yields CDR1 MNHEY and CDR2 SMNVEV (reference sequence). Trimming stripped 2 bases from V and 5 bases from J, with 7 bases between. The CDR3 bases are TGTGCCAGCAGTTTAGGGCATAATAATTCACCCCTCCACTTT. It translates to CASSLGHNNSPLHF.

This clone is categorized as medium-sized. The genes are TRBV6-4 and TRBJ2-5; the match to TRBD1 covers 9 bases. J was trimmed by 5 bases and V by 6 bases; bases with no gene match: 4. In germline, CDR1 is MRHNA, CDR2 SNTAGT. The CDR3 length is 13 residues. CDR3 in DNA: TGTGCCAGCAGCGCGGACAGGGGTGAGACCCAGTACTTC. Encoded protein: CASSADRGETQYF.

CDR3 loop: CASSESAGGSDGYTF. CDR3 DNA: TGTGCCAGCAGTGAATCCGCGGGGGGTTCGGATGGCTACACCTTC. This rearrangement joins TRBV6-1 to TRBJ1-2, with D perhaps TRBD1 (5 bases). Deletions cut 2 bases from V and 6 bases from J, with 16 bases between. Germline-derived CDR1 and CDR2 are MNHNS and SASEGT. The CDR3 is 15 amino acids.

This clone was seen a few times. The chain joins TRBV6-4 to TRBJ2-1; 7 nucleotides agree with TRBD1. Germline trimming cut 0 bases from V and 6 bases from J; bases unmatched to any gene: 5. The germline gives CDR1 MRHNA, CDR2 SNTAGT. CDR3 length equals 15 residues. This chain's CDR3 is CASSDSETGSNEQFF. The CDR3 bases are TGTGCCAGCAGTGACTCAGAGACAGGGTCCAATGAGCAGTTCTTC.

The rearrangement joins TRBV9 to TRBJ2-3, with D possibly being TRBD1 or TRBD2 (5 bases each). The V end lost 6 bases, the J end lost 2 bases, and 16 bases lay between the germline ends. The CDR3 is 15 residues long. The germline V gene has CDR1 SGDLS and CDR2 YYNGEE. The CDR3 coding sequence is TGTGCCAGCACCCTTTCCGGGACGAACACAGATACGCAGTATTTT. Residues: CASTLSGTNTDTQYF.

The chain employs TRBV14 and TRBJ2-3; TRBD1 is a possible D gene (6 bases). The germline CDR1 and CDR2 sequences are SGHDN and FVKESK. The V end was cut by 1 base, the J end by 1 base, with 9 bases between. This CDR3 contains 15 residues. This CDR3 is CASSQATGRTDTQYF. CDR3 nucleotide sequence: TGTGCCAGCAGCCAAGCCACAGGGCGCACAGATACGCAGTATTTT. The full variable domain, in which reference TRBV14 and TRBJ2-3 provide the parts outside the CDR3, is EAGVTQFPSHSVIEKGQTVTLRCDPISGHDNLYWYRRVMGKEIKFLLHFVKESKQDESGMPNNRFLAERTGGTYSTLKVQPAELEDSGVYFCASSQATGRTDTQYFGPGTRLTVL.

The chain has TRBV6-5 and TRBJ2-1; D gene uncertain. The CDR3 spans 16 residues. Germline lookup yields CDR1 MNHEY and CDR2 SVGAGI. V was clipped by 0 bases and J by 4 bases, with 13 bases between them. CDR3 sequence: CASSYSISLGYNEQFF. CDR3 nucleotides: TGTGCCAGCAGTTACTCGATCTCTCTTGGGTACAATGAGCAGTTCTTC.

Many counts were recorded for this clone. The DNA of the CDR3 is TGCAGTGCTAGAGGGAAGTCAGGGGCCGGGGTGAACACTGAAGCTTTCTTT. It yields the protein CSARGKSGAGVNTEAFF. The chain links TRBV20-1 to TRBJ1-1, with D possibly matching TRBD1 (6 bases). Trimming removed 1 base from V and 0 bases from J, with 18 bases in between. The CDR3 runs to 17 residues. CDR1 and CDR2 (germline): DFQATT, SNEGSKA (reference sequence).

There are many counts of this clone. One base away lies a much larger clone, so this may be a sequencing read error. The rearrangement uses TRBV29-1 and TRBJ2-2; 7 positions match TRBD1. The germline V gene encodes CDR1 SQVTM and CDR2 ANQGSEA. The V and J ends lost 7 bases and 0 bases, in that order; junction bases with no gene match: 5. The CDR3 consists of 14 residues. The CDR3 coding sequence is TGCAGCGCTTATGGGACAGCGAACACCGGGGAGCTGTTTTTT. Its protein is CSAYGTANTGELFF.